The 25 T cell receptor beta chains below were found in one sample sequenced in a study of neurological immune-mediated disorders. TCRdb reprocessed the 5' RACE reads via MiXCR and lists one record per CDR3 protein. The table includes tens of thousands of distinct CDR3 sequences, 3% to 3.5% detected once. Time point in this sample: longitudinal time-point 1 (baseline). The sequencing input was PBMCs. Source of these receptors: a woman in her sixties or seventies with multiple sclerosis.

This clonotype has ten or more counts. The J gene is TRBJ2-7, the V gene TRBV20-1; TRBD1 might be the D (7 bases). The germline CDR1 and CDR2 sequences are DFQATT and SNEGSKA (reference sequence). The CDR3 spans 14 residues. V dropped 5 bases and J dropped 3 bases, with 17 bases sitting between them. The CDR3 nucleotides read TGCAGTGCTGGACCAGGGGGGCCTTTCTACGAGCAGTACTTC. Residues: CSAGPGGPFYEQYF.

In this sample, this clonotype turned up many times. The V gene is TRBV19, the J gene TRBJ1-1; the D is unclear. Germline V gene data show CDR1 as LNHDA and CDR2 as SQIVND (reference sequence). CDR3 size: 14 residues. V shed 7 bases and J shed 7 bases, with 19 bases lying between them. CDR3 protein: CASINREASNEAFF. In nucleotides, the CDR3 is TGTGCCAGTATTAACCGGGAAGCGTCCAATGAAGCTTTCTTT.

This clonotype was seen at least ten times. This sequence joins TRBV20-1 and TRBJ2-2, with 9 positions matching TRBD1. Germline values: CDR1 DFQATT, CDR2 SNEGSKA (reference sequence). After removal of 1 base from V and 4 bases from J, the junction contained 4 bases not matched to a gene. The CDR3 has 15 residues. The CDR3 spells CSARGDRGFTGELFF. DNA of the CDR3: TGCAGTGCTAGAGGAGACAGGGGGTTCACCGGGGAGCTGTTTTTT.

This clonotype was found many times. The rearrangement links TRBV4-1 to TRBJ1-1; 7 bases are shared with TRBD1. This CDR3 region has 18 residues. The germline V gene encodes CDR1 MGHRA and CDR2 YSYEKL. V lost 0 bases and J lost 1; bases outside the gene matches: 11. The CDR3 loop reads CASSQDVRQGGGNTEAFF. The CDR3 region has the DNA TGCGCCAGCAGCCAAGATGTACGACAGGGAGGAGGGAACACTGAAGCTTTCTTT.

This clonotype has ten or more counts. The J gene is TRBJ1-2, the V gene TRBV7-2, with 10 positions matching TRBD1. The CDR3 has 16 amino acids. From germline, CDR1 is SGHTA and CDR2 FQGNSA. V gave up 5 bases and J gave up 4 bases; unmatched junction bases: 10. Here the CDR3 DNA reads TGTGCCAGCAGCCCCCTACCCGGACAGGGGGGCTATGGCTACACCTTC. Protein: CASSPLPGQGGYGYTF.

The sample holds many counts of this clonotype. The genes are TRBV12-3 or TRBV12-4 and TRBJ2-1; D ambiguous. The CDR3 spans 12 residues. V lost 2 bases, J lost 7 bases, and 6 bases lay in between. CDR3 in amino acids: CASSLLGNEQFF. DNA of the CDR3: TGTGCCAGCAGTTTACTAGGGAATGAGCAGTTCTTC.

This clonotype was recorded many times. This chain joins TRBV5-1 and TRBJ2-7; D is perhaps TRBD1 or TRBD2 (6 bases each). The V gene lost 4 bases and the J gene lost 4 bases, with 9 bases spanning the gap. The CDR3 has 12 amino acids. Per germline, CDR1 SGHRS and CDR2 YFSETQ. CDR3 sequence reads: CASSTGRYEQYF. The CDR3 DNA is TGCGCCAGCAGCACAGGGAGGTACGAGCAGTACTTC.

This clonotype was recorded many times. This chain joins TRBV20-1 and TRBJ1-3; weak D call: TRBD1 (6 bases). The CDR3 contains 15 residues. V lost 6 bases and J 0 bases, leaving 15 bases between the germline ends. Germline CDR1 and CDR2: DFQATT and SNEGSKA (reference sequence). CDR3 region: CSAPDRTSSGNTIYF. The DNA for the CDR3 is TGCAGTGCCCCAGACAGGACGTCCTCTGGAAACACCATATATTTT.

There are many counts of this clonotype. V and J are TRBV6-6 and TRBJ1-4; D might be TRBD1 (5 bases). V dropped 6 bases and J dropped 8 bases, with 16 bases sitting between them. The CDR3 covers 14 residues. Germline V gene lookup returns CDR1 MNHNY and CDR2 SVGAGI (reference sequence). The CDR3 DNA is TGTGCCAGCAGGAACGACGGGACGGGGGAAAAACTGTTTTTT. Translation: CASRNDGTGEKLFF.

The V gene is TRBV29-1, the J gene TRBJ2-3, with unresolved D. The CDR3 consists of 12 residues. Deletions cut 4 bases from V and 4 bases from J, with 9 bases between. CDR1 SQVTM and CDR2 ANQGSEA come from the germline V gene. DNA for the CDR3: TGCAGCGTTGGTGCTGCGGCAGATACGCAGTATTTT. Translation: CSVGAAADTQYF.

This clonotype was seen ten or more times. The CDR3 DNA follows: TGTGCCAGTAGTACGCGGGACAGGGCCCACGAGCAGTACTTC. Encoded protein: CASSTRDRAHEQYF. This chain uses TRBV19 with TRBJ2-7, with 9 bases identical to TRBD1. There are 14 residues in the CDR3. The V segment lost 4 bases and the J segment 5 bases; nucleotides outside the gene matches: 6. Germline CDR1 reads LNHDA; CDR2 reads SQIVND (reference sequence).

This clonotype was observed many times. The gene calls are TRBV5-1 and TRBJ2-7, with unresolved D. The CDR3 has 13 residues. Germline loops: CDR1 SGHRS, CDR2 YFSETQ. Deletions cut 0 bases from V and 2 bases from J, with 6 bases between. Here the CDR3 reads CASSLAPTYEQYF. CDR3 DNA: TGCGCCAGCAGCTTGGCTCCGACCTACGAGCAGTACTTC.

This clonotype showed up many times. The chain has TRBV4-2 and TRBJ1-2; D is perhaps TRBD1 (5 bases). This CDR3 has 16 amino acids. V shed 0 bases and J shed 2 bases, with 13 bases lying between them. Germline V CDR1 and CDR2: LGHNA, YNFKEQ. The CDR3 DNA reads as TGTGCCAGCAGCCAAGAATCCAGGGTAATCAACTATGGCTACACCTTC. Its translation: CASSQESRVINYGYTF.

This clonotype was observed many times. The chain combines TRBV18 with TRBJ2-3, with unresolved D. The CDR3 totals 11 residues. Germline values: CDR1 KGHSH, CDR2 LQKENI. Between the trimmed V and J ends, which lost 6 bases and 3 bases, there was a span of 4 bases. The CDR3 coding sequence is TGTGCCAGCTCCAAAACAGATACGCAGTATTTT. Protein product: CASSKTDTQYF. Looking up the rest from reference TRBV18 and TRBJ2-3 gives the full variable domain: NAGVMQNPRHLVRRRGQEARLRCSPMKGHSHVYWYRQLPEEGLKFMVYLQKENIIDESGMPKERFSAEFPKEGPSILRIQQVVRGDSAAYFCASSKTDTQYFGPGTRLTVL.

The chain recombines TRBV14 with TRBJ2-1; 8 bases are a match to TRBD2. V gave up 0 bases and J gave up 4 bases; unmatched junction bases: 2. The germline gives CDR1 SGHDN, CDR2 FVKESK. This CDR3 comprises 15 residues. The CDR3 spells CASSQDPGGYNEQFF. Here the CDR3 DNA reads TGTGCCAGCAGCCAAGACCCGGGGGGGTACAATGAGCAGTTCTTC.

At least ten counts were recorded for this clonotype. J is TRBJ1-4 and V is TRBV18, with D hard to call. The CDR3 sequence is 11 residues long. Trimming took off 1 base at V and 8 bases at J, with 2 bases between the two ends. Germline CDR1 is KGHSH and CDR2 is LQKENI. The CDR3 loop is CASSPREKLFF. The CDR3 DNA reads TGTGCCAGCTCACCACGCGAAAAACTGTTTTTT. Combining the CDR3 with reference TRBV18 and TRBJ1-4 gives the whole variable domain NAGVMQNPRHLVRRRGQEARLRCSPMKGHSHVYWYRQLPEEGLKFMVYLQKENIIDESGMPKERFSAEFPKEGPSILRIQQVVRGDSAAYFCASSPREKLFFGSGTQLSVL.

There are many counts of this clonotype. The genes are TRBV9 and TRBJ2-5; D is perhaps TRBD1 (5 bases). Trimming left V 1 base short and J 3 bases short, with 10 bases between. The CDR3 totals 14 residues. The germline CDR1 and CDR2 sequences are SGDLS and YYNGEE. CDR3 nucleotide sequence: TGTGCCAGCAGCGTATACCAGGGCGAAGAGACCCAGTACTTC. Encoded protein: CASSVYQGEETQYF.

This clonotype has ten or more counts. The chain combines TRBV21-1 with TRBJ2-7; TRBD2, the D gene given by the table, was not confirmed from the DNA. TRBV21-1 is a pseudogene. This CDR3 is 16 amino acids long. The CDR3 sequence: CASSNLGLAETYEQYF. CDR3 nucleotides: TGTGCCAGCAGCAATTTGGGACTAGCGGAAACCTACGAGCAGTACTTC.

This clonotype was seen a few times. The J gene is TRBJ2-1, the V gene TRBV11-1, with D perhaps TRBD2 (6 bases). V lost 5 bases and J lost 2, with 13 bases in between. The germline V gene encodes CDR1 SGHAT and CDR2 FQDESV (reference sequence). This CDR3 is built from 15 residues. The CDR3 spells CASSPVGGTYNEQFF. The CDR3 coding sequence is TGTGCCAGCAGCCCAGTGGGGGGAACCTACAATGAGCAGTTCTTC.

Notes on this clonotype: This may come from a read error, since a much larger clone is one base off. J is TRBJ1-4 and V is TRBV12-3 or TRBV12-4; no firm D call. CDR3 size: 14 residues. DNA of the CDR3: TGTGCCAGCAGTCCTAGTGCGGCTAATGAAACACTGTTTTTT. This sequence encodes CASSPSAANETLFF.

There are many counts of this clonotype. The CDR3 nucleotides are TGCGCCAGCAGCACACAGGTATCACAAGAGACCCAGTACTTC. Encoded protein: CASSTQVSQETQYF. V gene TRBV5-1 combines with J gene TRBJ2-5; D might be TRBD1 (5 bases). Germline V gene lookup returns CDR1 SGHRS and CDR2 YFSETQ. Trimming took 4 bases from V and 2 from J, leaving 12 bases between them. The CDR3 contains 14 residues.

This clonotype was picked up many times. The J gene is TRBJ2-3, the V gene TRBV29-1; possible D gene TRBD2, 6 bases. Germline lookup yields CDR1 SQVTM and CDR2 ANQGSEA. The germline V and J ends were trimmed by 4 bases and 5 bases, with 10 bases remaining between them. The CDR3 totals 12 residues. The CDR3 nucleotides read TGCAGCGTTGGACTAGGTATAGATACGCAGTATTTT. It translates to CSVGLGIDTQYF.

This clonotype was observed at least ten times. The chain uses TRBV30 and TRBJ1-5, with D perhaps TRBD1 (5 bases). Per germline, CDR1 GTSNPN and CDR2 SVGIG (reference sequence). This CDR3 region has 13 residues. The V gene lost 1 base and the J gene lost 5 bases, with 9 bases spanning the gap. CDR3 residues: CAWSAQGHQPQHF. The CDR3 DNA reads as TGTGCCTGGAGTGCCCAGGGTCATCAGCCCCAGCATTTT. The full variable domain, in which reference TRBV30 and TRBJ1-5 provide the parts outside the CDR3, is SQTIHQWPATLVQPVGSPLSLECTVEGTSNPNLYWYRQAAGRGLQLLFYSVGIGQISSEVPQNLSASRPQDRQFILSSKKLLLSDSGFYLCAWSAQGHQPQHFGDGTRLSIL.

This clonotype was found a few times. This may stem from a read error, because a much larger clone lies one nucleotide away. The chain is built from TRBV6-2 or TRBV6-3 and TRBJ1-5, with TRBD1 matching over 8 bases. The germline CDR1 and CDR2 sequences are MNHEY and SVGEGT. The CDR3 extends over 12 amino acids. CDR3 nucleotide sequence: TGTGCCAGCGACAGGGGAAATCAGCACCAGCATTTT. It encodes CASDRGNQHQHF.

At least ten counts were recorded for this clonotype. The rearrangement uses TRBV4-1 and TRBJ2-1, with a possible D match to TRBD1 (5 bases). Trimming took 0 bases from V and 8 from J, leaving 11 bases between them. The CDR3 length is 14 residues. CDR1 and CDR2 from the germline V gene are MGHRA and YSYEKL. CDR3 in DNA: TGCGCCAGCAGCCAAGATCCAGGGCGGTATGAGCAGTTCTTC. Protein: CASSQDPGRYEQFF.